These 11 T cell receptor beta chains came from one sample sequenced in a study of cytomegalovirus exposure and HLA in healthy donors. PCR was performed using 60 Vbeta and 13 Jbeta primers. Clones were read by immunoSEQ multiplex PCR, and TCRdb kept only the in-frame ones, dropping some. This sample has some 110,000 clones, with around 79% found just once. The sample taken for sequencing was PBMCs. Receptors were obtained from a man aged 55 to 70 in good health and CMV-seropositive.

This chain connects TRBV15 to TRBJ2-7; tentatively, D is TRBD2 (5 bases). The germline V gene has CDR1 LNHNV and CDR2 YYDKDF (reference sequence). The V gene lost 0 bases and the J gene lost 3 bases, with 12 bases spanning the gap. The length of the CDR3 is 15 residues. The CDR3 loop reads CATSREGGSGYEQYF. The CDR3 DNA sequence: TGTGCCACCAGCAGAGAAGGCGGGTCGGGCTACGAGCAGTACTTC. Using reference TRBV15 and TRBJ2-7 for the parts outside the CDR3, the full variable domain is DAMVIQNPRYQVTQFGKPVTLSCSQTLNHNVMYWYQQKSSQAPKLLFHYYDKDFNNEADTPDNFQSRRPNTSFCFLDIRSPGLGDTAMYLCATSREGGSGYEQYFGPGTRLTVT.

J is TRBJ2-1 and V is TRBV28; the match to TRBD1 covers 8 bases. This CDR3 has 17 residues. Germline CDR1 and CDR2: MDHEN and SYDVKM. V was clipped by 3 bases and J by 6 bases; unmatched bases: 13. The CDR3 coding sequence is TGTGCCAGCAGTTTTTTTTTAAACTTACAGGGGGTCAATGAGCAGTTCTTC. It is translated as CASSFFLNLQGVNEQFF.

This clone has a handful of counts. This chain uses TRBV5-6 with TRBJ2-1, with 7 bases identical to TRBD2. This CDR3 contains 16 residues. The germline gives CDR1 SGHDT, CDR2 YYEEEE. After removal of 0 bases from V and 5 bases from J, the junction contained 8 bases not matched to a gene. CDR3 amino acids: CASSLELRGTNNEQFF. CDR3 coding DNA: TGTGCCAGCAGCTTGGAGTTGCGGGGGACCAACAATGAGCAGTTCTTC.

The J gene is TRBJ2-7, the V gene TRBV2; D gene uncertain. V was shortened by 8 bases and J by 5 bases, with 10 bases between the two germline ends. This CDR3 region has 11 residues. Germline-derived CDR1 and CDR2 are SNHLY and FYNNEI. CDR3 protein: CASAGRDEQYF. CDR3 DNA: TGTGCCAGCGCAGGTCGCGACGAGCAGTACTTC.

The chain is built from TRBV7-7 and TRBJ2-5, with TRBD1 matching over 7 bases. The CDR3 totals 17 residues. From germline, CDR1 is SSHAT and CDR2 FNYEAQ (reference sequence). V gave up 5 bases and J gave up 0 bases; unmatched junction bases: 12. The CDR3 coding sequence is TGTGCCAGCAGCGCAGCAGACAGGGCCTTCAACCAAGAGACCCAGTACTTC. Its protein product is CASSAADRAFNQETQYF.

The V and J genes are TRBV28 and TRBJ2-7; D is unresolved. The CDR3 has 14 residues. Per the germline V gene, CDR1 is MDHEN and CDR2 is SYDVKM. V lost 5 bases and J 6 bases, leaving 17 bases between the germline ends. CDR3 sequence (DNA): TGTGCCAGCAGTACCGTCTTCGGGTACGGCGAGCAGTACTTC. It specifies CASSTVFGYGEQYF.

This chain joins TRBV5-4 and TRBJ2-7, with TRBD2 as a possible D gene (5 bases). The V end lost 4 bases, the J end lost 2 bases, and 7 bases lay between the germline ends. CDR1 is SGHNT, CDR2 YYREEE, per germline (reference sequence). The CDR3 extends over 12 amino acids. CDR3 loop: CASSLGTYEQYF. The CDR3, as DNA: TGTGCCAGCAGCCTCGGGACCTACGAGCAGTACTTC.

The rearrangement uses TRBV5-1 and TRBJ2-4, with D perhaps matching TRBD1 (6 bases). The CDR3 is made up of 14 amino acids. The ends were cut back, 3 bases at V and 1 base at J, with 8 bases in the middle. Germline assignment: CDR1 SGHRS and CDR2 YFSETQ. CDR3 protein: CASSWGPAKNIQYF. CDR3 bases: TGCGCCAGCAGCTGGGGGCCTGCCAAAAACATTCAGTACTTC.

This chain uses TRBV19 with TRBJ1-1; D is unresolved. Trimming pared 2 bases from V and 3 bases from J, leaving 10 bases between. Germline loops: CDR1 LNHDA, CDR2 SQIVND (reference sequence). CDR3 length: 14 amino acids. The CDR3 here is CASSIPTRYTEAFF. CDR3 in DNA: TGTGCCAGTAGTATACCGACGCGGTACACTGAAGCTTTCTTT. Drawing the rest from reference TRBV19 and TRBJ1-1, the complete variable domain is DGGITQSPKYLFRKEGQNVTLSCEQNLNHDAMYWYRQDPGQGLRLIYYSQIVNDFQKGDIAEGYSVSREKKESFPLTVTSAQKNPTAFYLCASSIPTRYTEAFFGQGTRLTVV.

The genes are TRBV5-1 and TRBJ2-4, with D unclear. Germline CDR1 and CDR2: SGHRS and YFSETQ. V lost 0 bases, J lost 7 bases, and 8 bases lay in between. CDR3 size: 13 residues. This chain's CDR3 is CASSLGFSNIQYF. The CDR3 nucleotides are TGCGCCAGCAGCTTGGGGTTTAGTAACATTCAGTACTTC.

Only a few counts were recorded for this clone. The CDR3 reads CASSPEWTFAPSGNTIYF. CDR3 nucleotides: TGTGCCAGCTCACCAGAATGGACATTTGCCCCCTCTGGAAACACCATATATTTT. V and J are TRBV18 and TRBJ1-3; a weak D match, TRBD1 (5 bases). CDR1 KGHSH and CDR2 LQKENI come from the germline V gene. The CDR3 extends over 18 amino acids. The V end lost 2 bases, the J end lost 0 bases, and 17 bases lay between the germline ends.